A selection of T cell receptor beta chains follows, all from one sample in a study of blood T cell repertoires in COVID-19. Sequencing used immunoSEQ multiplex PCR; TCRdb keeps in-frame clones, though not all of them. The sample holds about 68,000 clones, 70% to 90% seen once. The specimen sequenced was peripheral blood. These TCRs come from a woman aged 50 to 65 with COVID-19, enrolled during active disease. Each CDR3 is given with its conserved first and last residue. D genes are given only for firm matches. Where a row states a size, it is once, few, many or the class of an expanded clone; other rows omit it.

J gene	clone size	V gene	D gene	CDR3 DNA	CDR3 protein
TRBJ2-2	.	TRBV7-9	TRBD1	TGTGCCAGCAGCCGACCGACAGGGTCGGGGACCGGGGAGCTGTTTTTT	CASSRPTGSGTGELFF
TRBJ2-7	.	TRBV27	.	TGTGCCAGCAGTTCCAGCCGAGGGGGGGGCCACGAGCAGTACTTC	CASSSSRGGGHEQYF
TRBJ2-7	.	TRBV7-2	TRBD2	TGTGCCAGCAGCCTCTCCGGGACTAGCGAGCAGTACTTC	CASSLSGTSEQYF
TRBJ2-4	.	TRBV6-2/TRBV6-3	TRBD2	TGTGCCAGCAGTTACTCGAGAAGCGGGAGGGCTTACTTC	CASSYSRSGRAYF
TRBJ2-3	.	TRBV15	.	TGTGCCACCAGCAGAGAGCGATTCGCAGATACGCAGTATTTT	CATSRERFADTQYF
TRBJ2-1	.	TRBV27	TRBD2	TGTGCCAGCAGTTTATCGACTAGCGCATACAATGAGCAGTTCTTC	CASSLSTSAYNEQFF
TRBJ2-7	.	TRBV29-1	.	TGCAGCGTTGAATCAGCGGAAAGCTCCTACGAGCAGTACTTC	CSVESAESSYEQYF
TRBJ2-1	.	TRBV28	.	.	CASSSSGKGVAYNEQFF
TRBJ2-7	few	TRBV11-2	.	TGTGCCAGCAGCGCTCATTGGGCAGGGACCTACGAGCAGTACTTC	CASSAHWAGTYEQYF
TRBJ2-1	.	TRBV4-1	TRBD1	TGCGCCAGCGGAATCTTGGGACAGGGGGGAAATGAGCAGTTCTTC	CASGILGQGGNEQFF
TRBJ2-3	.	TRBV5-6	.	TGTGCCAGCAGCTTGGTCGCGGCAGGGCTAAGGGGAGATACGCAGTATTTT	CASSLVAAGLRGDTQYF
TRBJ2-3	.	TRBV27	TRBD2	TGTGCCAGCAGTCCCACTAGCGGGAGATCGACGCAGTATTTT	CASSPTSGRSTQYF
TRBJ1-6	.	TRBV9	TRBD1	TGTGCCAGCAGCGTGTCCCCCGGACAGGTGAATTCACCCCTCCACTTT	CASSVSPGQVNSPLHF
TRBJ1-2	.	TRBV6-6	.	TGTGCCAGCAGCCCCGAGGGATATGGCTACACCTTC	CASSPEGYGYTF
TRBJ1-1	.	TRBV5-5	.	TGTGCCAGCAGCTTCAGGGAAAGCACTGAAGCTTTCTTT	CASSFRESTEAFF
TRBJ2-2	.	TRBV27	TRBD1	TGTGCCAGCAGACCTTCCGGGACAGGGAACACCGGGGAGCTGTTTTTT	CASRPSGTGNTGELFF
TRBJ1-6	.	TRBV4-1	.	TGCGCCAGCAGCCAAGGGGCCCCTCTCCAAAATTCACCCCTCCACTTT	CASSQGAPLQNSPLHF
TRBJ2-3	.	TRBV9	TRBD2	TGTGCCAGCAGCGCGGGACTAGCGGGAGGGCCAGATACGCAGTATTTT	CASSAGLAGGPDTQYF
TRBJ2-5	.	TRBV5-5	TRBD2	TGTGCCAGCAGCTCCCCCGGGCTAGCGGGAGGGATCGAGACCCAGTACTTC	CASSSPGLAGGIETQYF
TRBJ2-1	few	TRBV7-9	.	TGTGCCAGCAGCATAACTAGACGAACCTACAATGAGCAGTTCTTC	CASSITRRTYNEQFF
TRBJ1-4	.	TRBV19	TRBD1	TGTGCCAGTAGTCGACAGGGGGCCGCTGAAAAACTGTTTTTT	CASSRQGAAEKLFF
TRBJ2-7	.	TRBV5-6	.	TGTGCCAGCAGCCGGGGGGCAGGGTTCTCCGAGCAGTACTTC	CASSRGAGFSEQYF
TRBJ1-2	once	TRBV2	.	TGTGCCAGCAGCACAGGGCCCGGGTATGGCTACACCTTC	CASSTGPGYGYTF
TRBJ1-4	.	TRBV27	.	TGTGCCAGCAGTGAGGTAGGTGAAAAACTGTTTTTT	CASSEVGEKLFF
TRBJ2-7	.	TRBV3-1/TRBV3-2	TRBD2	TGTGCCAGCAGCGCCGGGGGCGGGAGGTTGTACGAGCAGTACTTC	CASSAGGGRLYEQYF
TRBJ2-7	.	TRBV5-4	TRBD1	TGTGCCAGCAGCTTGGGGTCCGGACAGGGGTCCTACGAGCAGTACTTC	CASSLGSGQGSYEQYF
TRBJ2-3	.	TRBV11-3	.	TGTGCCAGCAGCTTTCTCCCCGATACGCAGTATTTT	CASSFLPDTQYF
TRBJ2-7	.	TRBV9	.	TGTGCCAGCAGCGTAGGACAGCAAACCTACGAGCAGTACTTC	CASSVGQQTYEQYF
TRBJ1-6	.	TRBV12-3/TRBV12-4	.	TGTGCCAGCAACAGGACACCGAATTCACCCCTCCACTTT	CASNRTPNSPLHF
TRBJ2-4	.	TRBV6-5	TRBD1	TGTGCCAGCAGCTACGGGGGACAGGGGTGGGAAAACATTCAGTACTTC	CASSYGGQGWENIQYF
TRBJ1-5	.	TRBV2	TRBD1	TGTGCCAGCAGTTTTGACAGGGACGAGTCTCAGCCCCAGCATTTT	CASSFDRDESQPQHF
TRBJ1-5	.	TRBV18	.	TGTGCCAGCTCACCCCAGGCGAATCAGCCCCAGCATTTT	CASSPQANQPQHF
TRBJ2-7	.	TRBV27	TRBD2	TGTGCCAGCAGTCCAGCGGGAAGGTACGAGCAGTACTTC	CASSPAGRYEQYF
TRBJ2-3	.	TRBV30	.	TGTGCCTGGAGTGTTGCGGCGAATACGCAGTATTTT	CAWSVAANTQYF
TRBJ2-3	.	TRBV14	TRBD1	TGTGCCAGCAGACTCACAGGACAGGGGAGGGATACGCAGTATTTT	CASRLTGQGRDTQYF
TRBJ2-2	.	TRBV25-1	.	TGTGCCAGCAAGGGGGAAGGGACCGGGGAGCTGTTTTTT	CASKGEGTGELFF
TRBJ1-2	few	TRBV23-1	.	TGCGCCAGCAGTCAATCGAAGGCCATGGAGGGCCGGAACTATGGCTACACCTTC	CASSQSKAMEGRNYGYTF
TRBJ2-1	.	TRBV20-1	.	TGCAGTGCTAGTTTGCCAATTACCGGGACACTCAATGAGCAGTTCTTC	CSASLPITGTLNEQFF
TRBJ1-5	.	TRBV19	.	TGTGCCAGTAATGCGGGGGTGAGCAATCAGCCCCAGCATTTT	CASNAGVSNQPQHF
TRBJ2-1	once	TRBV30	.	TGTGCCTGGAAAGAGGACAATGAGCAGTTCTTC	CAWKEDNEQFF
TRBJ1-1	.	TRBV4-1	.	TGCGCCAGCAGCCAAGGACAGTGGCGGTCTGAAGCTTTCTTT	CASSQGQWRSEAFF
TRBJ1-2	few	TRBV4-2	TRBD1	TGTGCCAGCAAAGGGACAGCTAACTATGGCTACACCTTC	CASKGTANYGYTF
TRBJ1-1	.	TRBV14	.	TGTGCCAGCAGCCAAGGGGGGGGAAGGGCCACTGAAGCTTTCTTT	CASSQGGGRATEAFF
TRBJ2-4	.	TRBV7-9	TRBD2	TGTGCCAGCAGCTCCGGACTAGCGGGAGGGCGGGGCTACTTC	CASSSGLAGGRGYF
TRBJ2-1	.	TRBV12-3/TRBV12-4	.	TGTGTCGTCGGGAGTCCCTACAATGAGCAGTTCTTC	CVVGSPYNEQFF